This TCR beta chain was sequenced for a study of blood T cells in healthy people across ages. This clonotype appeared many times. Through a sample-barcoded 5' primer and a J-beta primer mix, a second PCR was run for about 6 to 11 cycles. TCRdb recomputed calls from the 5' RACE reads with MiXCR, one row per CDR3 protein. The data hold more than 800,000 distinct CDR3 sequences, with around 30% observed a single time. Germline loops: CDR1 MNHEY, CDR2 SMNVEV (reference sequence). With 3 bases removed from V and 3 bases from J, the gap between germline ends came to 0 bases. The CDR3 extends over 12 amino acids.

The genes are TRBV27 and TRBJ1-6; D is unresolved. Sequencing was carried out using blood. The TCR comes from a woman of 80 years or more in good health. The CDR3 nucleotides read TGTGCCAGCAGTTTCTATAATTCACCCCTCCACTTT. Translated, it gives CASSFYNSPLHF.